The 5 T cell receptor beta chains below come from one sample, sequenced in a study of identical twins. TCRdb itself ran the 5' RACE reads through MiXCR, one entry per CDR3 protein. The table records fewer than 550,000 distinct CDR3 sequences, about 13% of them present only once. The same specimen was also included in a second study, on yellow fever vaccine responses in identical twins.

The sequenced sample consisted of CD4+ T cells sorted from blood. The receptors shown here come from a woman aged 18 to 35 in good health.

This clonotype was found a few times. The chain links TRBV1 to TRBJ2-7; TRBD1, the D gene given by the table, was not confirmed from the DNA. TRBV1 represents a pseudogene. There are 16 residues in the CDR3. Written as DNA, the CDR3 is TGCACCAGCAGCAAATGCCGGGACAGAACTAACTACGAGCAGTACTTC. This translates into CTSSKCRDRTNYEQYF.

This clonotype was seen a handful of times. V gene TRBV29-1 combines with J gene TRBJ2-4; no clear D. The germline CDR1 and CDR2 sequences are SQVTM and ANQGSEA. The CDR3 extends over 14 amino acids. Trimming stripped 4 bases from V and 1 base from J, with 11 bases between. CDR3 bases: TGCAGCGTTGGATTCCTTTTGGCCAAAAACATTCAGTACTTC. Its translation is CSVGFLLAKNIQYF.

This chain joins TRBV19 and TRBJ2-7; 8 bases match TRBD2. V shed 5 bases and J 1 base; nucleotides not matched to a gene: 7. The CDR3 runs to 15 residues. Germline loops: CDR1 LNHDA, CDR2 SQIVND (reference sequence). The CDR3 is CASSPIAGPSYEQYF. CDR3 sequence (DNA): TGTGCCAGTAGTCCAATAGCGGGGCCTTCCTACGAGCAGTACTTC.

This clonotype has just a few counts. The chain carries TRBV4-2 and TRBJ1-6; weak D call: TRBD1 (6 bases). V lost 0 bases, J lost 9 bases, and 15 bases lay in between. The CDR3 has 16 amino acids. Germline V gene data show CDR1 as LGHNA and CDR2 as YNFKEQ. The CDR3 sequence is CASSQDPQGGGSPLHF. The CDR3 bases are TGTGCCAGCAGCCAAGACCCACAGGGTGGGGGTTCACCCCTCCACTTT.

The V gene is TRBV7-6, the J gene TRBJ1-2; the D gene is possibly TRBD1 (5 bases). From germline, CDR1 is SGHVS and CDR2 FNYEAQ. This CDR3 spans 13 amino acids. V lost 1 base and J 8 bases, leaving 11 bases between the germline ends. The chain's CDR3 is CASSLGGESGYTF. As DNA, the CDR3 is TGTGCCAGCAGCTTAGGGGGGGAGAGCGGCTACACCTTC.